Shown below are 22 T cell receptor beta chains from a single sample sequenced in a study of blood T cell repertoires in COVID-19. The data were produced by immunoSEQ multiplex PCR, yet TCRdb's version contains in-frame clones alone and is incomplete. The sample has around 180,000 clones; approximately 78% are singletons. The sequenced sample consisted of peripheral blood. These receptors were collected from an elderly woman with COVID-19, enrolled during active disease.

The chain carries TRBV28 and TRBJ1-1; D may be TRBD1 (5 bases). CDR1 and CDR2 (germline): MDHEN, SYDVKM. Trimming left V 4 bases short and J 6 bases short, with 15 bases between. The CDR3 is 14 residues long. CDR3 in amino acids: CASSSRQYRAEAFF. In DNA form, the CDR3 reads TGTGCCAGCAGTTCTCGACAGTATCGCGCTGAAGCTTTCTTT.

The chain carries TRBV5-1 and TRBJ2-5; 7 nucleotides match TRBD1. This CDR3 has 17 amino acids. After removal of 0 bases from V and 0 bases from J, the junction contained 8 bases not matched to a gene. Germline V gives CDR1 SGHRS, CDR2 YFSETQ. CDR3 protein: CASSLAVSGGYQETQYF. In DNA form, the CDR3 reads TGCGCCAGCAGCTTGGCCGTATCAGGGGGTTACCAAGAGACCCAGTACTTC.

The genes are TRBV5-4 and TRBJ2-5; 14 bases are shared with TRBD2. CDR3 size: 15 residues. The germline V gene encodes CDR1 SGHNT and CDR2 YYREEE (reference sequence). J gave up 7 bases and V 5 bases, and 7 bases lay outside the gene matches. For the CDR3, the DNA is TGTGCCAGCAGTTACGGGACTAGCGGGAGAGGGACCCAGTACTTC. Residues: CASSYGTSGRGTQYF.

This clone turned up a few times. The gene calls are TRBV7-9 and TRBJ1-1; D gene unclear. The V end was cut by 3 bases, the J end by 3 bases, with 11 bases between. The CDR3 consists of 14 residues. In germline, CDR1 is SEHNR, CDR2 FQNEAQ (reference sequence). CDR3 in DNA: TGTGCCAGCAGCTTGGGTTCAGACTACACTGAAGCTTTCTTT. This encodes CASSLGSDYTEAFF.

The rearrangement uses TRBV12-3 or TRBV12-4 and TRBJ1-1; no firm D call. The CDR3 has 13 amino acids. Trimming took off 4 bases at V and 5 bases at J, with 11 bases between the two ends. CDR3 region: CASSSKPGTEAFF. CDR3 bases: TGTGCCAGCAGTTCTAAACCGGGAACTGAAGCTTTCTTT.

This clone occurred many times. This rearrangement joins TRBV5-5 to TRBJ1-3; perhaps TRBD1 as D (6 bases). The CDR3 runs to 16 residues. CDR1 is SGHKS, CDR2 YYEKEE, per germline (reference sequence). V was pared by 4 bases and J by 0 bases, with 14 bases between. The CDR3 loop reads CASSGGRGPSGNTIYF. CDR3 in DNA: TGTGCCAGCAGCGGGGGGCGGGGGCCCTCTGGAAACACCATATATTTT.

V gene TRBV5-1 combines with J gene TRBJ2-1; D is ambiguous. CDR1 and CDR2 (germline): SGHRS, YFSETQ. The ends were cut back, 3 bases at V and 6 bases at J, with 7 bases in the middle. The CDR3 runs to 12 residues. In nucleotides, the CDR3 is TGCGCCAGCAGCTGGAGTATCAATGAGCAGTTCTTC. This gives the protein CASSWSINEQFF.

This chain connects TRBV6-2 or TRBV6-3 to TRBJ1-3, with 8 nucleotides matching TRBD1. Per germline, CDR1 MNHEY and CDR2 SVGEGT. V lost 4 bases and J lost 0; bases outside the gene matches: 5. The CDR3 is made up of 16 amino acids. The CDR3 region is CASSSPGQASGNTIYF. The CDR3 DNA follows: TGTGCCAGCAGTTCCCCGGGACAGGCCTCTGGAAACACCATATATTTT.

This clone was found once. V usage is TRBV2 and J usage is TRBJ1-2, with TRBD1 matching over 8 bases. The CDR3 spans 12 residues. Losses at the gene ends were 5 bases for V and 6 bases for J; bases not matched to a gene: 2. Germline V CDR1 and CDR2: SNHLY, FYNNEI. The CDR3 DNA reads as TGTGCCAGCAGTCGGACAGGGAATGGCTACACCTTC. Translation: CASSRTGNGYTF.

Comment on this clone: The junction departs from the called germline gene at one end, perhaps through a read error. This chain uses TRBV7-2 with TRBJ2-3; 15 bases are a match to TRBD2. This CDR3 is built from 14 residues. Germline assignment: CDR1 SGHTA and CDR2 FQGNSA. CDR3 sequence: CASSLRTSGGARGF. CDR3 in DNA: TGTGCCAGCAGCCTAAGGACTAGCGGGGGGGCCCGGGGTTTT.

The chain uses TRBV6-5 and TRBJ2-7; 9 positions agree with TRBD2. The V gene's germline CDR1 is MNHEY and CDR2 SVGAGI. The CDR3 loop spans 12 amino acids. Germline trimming cut 6 bases from V and 5 bases from J; bases unmatched to any gene: 2. The DNA of the CDR3 is TGTGCCAGCAGGCGGGAGGGGGACGAGCAGTACTTC. It specifies CASRREGDEQYF.

This chain uses TRBV7-3 with TRBJ2-6, with TRBD1 identical over 7 bases. The germline V gene has CDR1 SGHTA and CDR2 FQGTGA. This CDR3 contains 17 residues. J was trimmed by 0 bases and V by 4 bases; bases with no gene match: 6. The CDR3 region has the DNA TGTGCCAGCAGCTCCGGGACAGACTTCTCTGGGGCCAACGTCCTGACTTTC. Translation gives CASSSGTDFSGANVLTF.

The genes are TRBV27 and TRBJ2-7; the match to TRBD2 covers 8 bases. Trimming took 0 bases from V and 2 from J; bases not matched to a gene: 9. The CDR3 spans 17 residues. Per the germline V gene, CDR1 is MNHEY and CDR2 is SMNVEV (reference sequence). The CDR3 bases are TGTGCCAGCAGTTTATCCGCGGGTAGCGGGGCCGCCTACGAGCAGTACTTC. Protein sequence: CASSLSAGSGAAYEQYF.

The chain recombines TRBV3-1 (or the pseudogene TRBV3-2) with TRBJ2-3, with TRBD2 matching over 11 bases. The CDR3 spans 16 residues. V dropped 0 bases and J dropped 3; count of bases not matched to a gene: 2. Per the germline V gene, CDR1 is LGHDT and CDR2 is YNNKEL (reference sequence). In DNA form, the CDR3 reads TGTGCCAGCAGCCAAGATATAGCGGGGGGGACAGATACGCAGTATTTT. Amino acids: CASSQDIAGGTDTQYF.

The chain carries TRBV4-2 and TRBJ2-7, with TRBD2 matching 11 bases. There are 14 residues in the CDR3. Germline V gene data show CDR1 as LGHNA and CDR2 as YNFKEQ. Trimming cost V 4 bases and J 2 bases; bases outside gene matches: 1. DNA for the CDR3: TGTGCCAGCAGCCTTAGCGGGGGGGCCTACGAGCAGTACTTC. Protein: CASSLSGGAYEQYF.

In its sample, this clone was seen once. CDR3 nucleotides: TGTGCCACCAGCGCCGGGACAGGGGATGGCTACACCTTC. Translation: CATSAGTGDGYTF. The chain joins TRBV24-1 to TRBJ1-2; 10 bases fit TRBD1. CDR1 and CDR2 from the germline V gene are KGHDR and SFDVKD. V trimming: 7 bases; J trimming: 6 bases; junction bases outside the gene matches: 4. The CDR3 loop spans 13 amino acids.

The DNA of the CDR3 is TGTGCCAGCACCCGAACCCCTAGCGGAGCCTACAATGAGCAGTTCTTC. Its protein product is CASTRTPSGAYNEQFF. The chain is built from TRBV9 and TRBJ2-1, with 7 nucleotides matching TRBD2. Germline CDR1 and CDR2: SGDLS and YYNGEE. The trim removed 6 bases at V and 2 bases at J, leaving 11 bases unmatched. The CDR3 totals 16 residues.

A few counts support this clone. The chain is built from TRBV24-1 and TRBJ2-1; the D gene is possibly TRBD2 (6 bases). CDR3 length: 17 amino acids. The germline V and J ends were trimmed by 4 bases and 1 base, with 16 bases remaining between them. From germline, CDR1 is KGHDR and CDR2 SFDVKD. Here the CDR3 DNA reads TGTGCCACCAGTGACCACCACCTCGGGAGATCCTACAATGAGCAGTTCTTC. Protein sequence: CATSDHHLGRSYNEQFF.

The J gene is TRBJ2-5, the V gene TRBV2, with D maybe TRBD2 (6 bases). From germline, CDR1 is SNHLY and CDR2 FYNNEI. The CDR3 runs to 14 residues. V was shortened by 4 bases and J by 2 bases, with 11 bases between the two germline ends. The CDR3 sequence is CASSAPGVQETQYF. DNA of the CDR3: TGTGCCAGCAGTGCTCCGGGGGTTCAAGAGACCCAGTACTTC.

The chain is built from TRBV2 and TRBJ1-5, with 9 bases that match TRBD1. Germline CDR1 reads SNHLY; CDR2 reads FYNNEI. The V and J ends lost 7 bases and 7 bases, in that order; junction bases with no gene match: 8. CDR3 length equals 14 residues. The CDR3 DNA is TGTGCCAGCACTACAGGGGGCGCGGGGCAGCCCCAGCATTTT. Protein: CASTTGGAGQPQHF.

This clone showed up just a few times. This chain links TRBV7-8 with TRBJ2-5, with TRBD1 identical over 9 bases. V shed 5 bases, J shed 5 bases, and the junction held 9 bases outside the gene matches. Germline V gene sequence: CDR1 SGHVS, CDR2 FQNEAQ. The CDR3 runs to 15 residues. The CDR3 DNA follows: TGTGCCAGCAGCACCTACAGGGGGCGCGGGGAGACCCAGTACTTC. The encoded protein is CASSTYRGRGETQYF.

This clone was found a few times. The V gene is TRBV4-3, the J gene TRBJ2-5; 9 positions match TRBD2. With 0 bases clipped from V and 2 bases from J, the junction kept 7 bases outside the gene matches. The CDR3 length is 17 residues. Germline-derived CDR1 and CDR2 are LGHNA and YSLEER. The CDR3 sequence: CASSQDGSLAGQETQYF. Written as DNA, the CDR3 is TGCGCCAGCAGCCAAGACGGAAGTCTAGCGGGACAAGAGACCCAGTACTTC.